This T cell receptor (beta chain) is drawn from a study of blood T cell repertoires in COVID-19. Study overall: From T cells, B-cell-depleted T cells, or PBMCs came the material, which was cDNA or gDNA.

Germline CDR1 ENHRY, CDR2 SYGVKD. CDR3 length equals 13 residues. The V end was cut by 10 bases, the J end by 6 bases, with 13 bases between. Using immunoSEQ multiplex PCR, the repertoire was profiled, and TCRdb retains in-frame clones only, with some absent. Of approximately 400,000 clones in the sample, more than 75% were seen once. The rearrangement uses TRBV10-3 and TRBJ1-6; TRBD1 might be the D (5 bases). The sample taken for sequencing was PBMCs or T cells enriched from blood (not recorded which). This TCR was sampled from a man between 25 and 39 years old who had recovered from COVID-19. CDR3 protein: CATRGGGNSPLHF. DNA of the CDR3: TGTGCCACCCGCGGCGGGGGTAATTCACCCCTCCACTTT.